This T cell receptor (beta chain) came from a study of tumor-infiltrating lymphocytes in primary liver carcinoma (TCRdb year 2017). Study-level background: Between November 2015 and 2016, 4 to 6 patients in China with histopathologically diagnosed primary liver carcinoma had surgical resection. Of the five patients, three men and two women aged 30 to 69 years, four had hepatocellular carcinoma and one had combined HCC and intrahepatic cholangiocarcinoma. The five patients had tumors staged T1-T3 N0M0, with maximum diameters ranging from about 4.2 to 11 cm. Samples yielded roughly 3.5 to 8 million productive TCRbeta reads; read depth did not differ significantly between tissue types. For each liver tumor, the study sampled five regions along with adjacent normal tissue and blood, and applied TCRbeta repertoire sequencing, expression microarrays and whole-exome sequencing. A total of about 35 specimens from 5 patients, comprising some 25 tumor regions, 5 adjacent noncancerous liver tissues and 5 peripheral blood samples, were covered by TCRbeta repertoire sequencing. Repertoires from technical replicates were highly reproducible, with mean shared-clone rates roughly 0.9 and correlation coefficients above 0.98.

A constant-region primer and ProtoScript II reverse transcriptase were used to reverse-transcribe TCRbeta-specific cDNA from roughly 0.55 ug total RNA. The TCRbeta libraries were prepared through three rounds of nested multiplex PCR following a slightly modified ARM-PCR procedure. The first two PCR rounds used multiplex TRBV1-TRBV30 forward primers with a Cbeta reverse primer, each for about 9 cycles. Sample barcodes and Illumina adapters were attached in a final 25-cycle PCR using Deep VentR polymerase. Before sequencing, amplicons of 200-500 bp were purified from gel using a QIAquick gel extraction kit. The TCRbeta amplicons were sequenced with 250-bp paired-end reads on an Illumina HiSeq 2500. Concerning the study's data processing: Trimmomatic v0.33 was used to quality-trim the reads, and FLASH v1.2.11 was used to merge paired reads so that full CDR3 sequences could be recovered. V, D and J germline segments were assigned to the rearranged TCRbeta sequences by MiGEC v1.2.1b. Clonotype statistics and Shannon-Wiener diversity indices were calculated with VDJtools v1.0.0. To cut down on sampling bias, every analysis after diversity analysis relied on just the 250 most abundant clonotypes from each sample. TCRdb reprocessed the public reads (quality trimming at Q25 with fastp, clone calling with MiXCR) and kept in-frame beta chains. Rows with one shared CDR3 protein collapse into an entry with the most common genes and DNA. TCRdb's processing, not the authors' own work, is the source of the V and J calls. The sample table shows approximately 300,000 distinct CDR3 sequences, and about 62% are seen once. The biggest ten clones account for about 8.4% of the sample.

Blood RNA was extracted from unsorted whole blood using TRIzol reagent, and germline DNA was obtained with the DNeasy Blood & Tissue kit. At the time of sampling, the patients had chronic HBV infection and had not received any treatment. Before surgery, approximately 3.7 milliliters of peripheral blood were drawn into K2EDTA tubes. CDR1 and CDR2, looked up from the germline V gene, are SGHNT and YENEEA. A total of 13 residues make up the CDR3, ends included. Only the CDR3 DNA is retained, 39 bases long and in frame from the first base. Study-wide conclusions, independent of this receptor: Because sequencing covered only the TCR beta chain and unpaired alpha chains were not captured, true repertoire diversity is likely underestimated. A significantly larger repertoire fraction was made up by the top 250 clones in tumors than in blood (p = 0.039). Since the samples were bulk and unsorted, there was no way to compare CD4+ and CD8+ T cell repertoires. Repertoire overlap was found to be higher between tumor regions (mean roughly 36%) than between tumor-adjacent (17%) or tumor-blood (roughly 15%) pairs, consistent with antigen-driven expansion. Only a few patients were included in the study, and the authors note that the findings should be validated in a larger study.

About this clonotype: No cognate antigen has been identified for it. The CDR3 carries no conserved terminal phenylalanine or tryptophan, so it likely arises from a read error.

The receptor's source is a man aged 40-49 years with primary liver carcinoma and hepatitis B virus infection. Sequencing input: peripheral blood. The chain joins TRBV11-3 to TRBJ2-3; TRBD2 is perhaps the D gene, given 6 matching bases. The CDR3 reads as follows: CASSFSGTDTQYL. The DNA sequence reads TGTGCCAGTAGCTTCAGCGGGACAGATACGCAGTATTTA.